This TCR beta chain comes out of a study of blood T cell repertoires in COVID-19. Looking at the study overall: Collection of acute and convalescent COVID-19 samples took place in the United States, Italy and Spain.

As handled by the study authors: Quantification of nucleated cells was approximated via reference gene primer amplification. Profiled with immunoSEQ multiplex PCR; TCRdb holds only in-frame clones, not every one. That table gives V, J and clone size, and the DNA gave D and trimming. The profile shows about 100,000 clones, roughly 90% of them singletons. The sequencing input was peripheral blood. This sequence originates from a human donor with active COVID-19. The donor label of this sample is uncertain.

The DNA for the CDR3 is TGTGCCAGCAGTTCGGCGGGGGTCCCCGATTCACCCCTCCACTTT. This translates into CASSSAGVPDSPLHF. The genes are TRBV27 and TRBJ1-6, with D possibly being TRBD1 (5 bases). The CDR3 runs to 15 residues. V was shortened by 4 bases and J by 8 bases, with 15 bases between the two germline ends. CDR1 is MNHEY and CDR2 is SMNVEV in the germline V gene (reference sequence).